The rows below give T cell receptor beta chains drawn from one sample of a study of identical twins. TCRdb called the 5' RACE reads again in MiXCR, with one record for every CDR3 protein. The table has over 600,000 distinct CDR3 sequences, about 20% seen once. The data also belong to a second study, concerning T cells expressing NK-cell markers.

Sequencing was done on a sample of PBMCs. The receptor source for this set is a woman in her late teens or twenties in good health. Each CDR3 is given with its conserved first and last residue. The order of the fields is clone size, J gene, D gene, V gene, CDR3 protein, CDR3 DNA. D genes are given only for firm matches. Clone size is given for some rows only: seen once, a few or many times, or a class if the clone is expanded.

.	TRBJ1-2	.	TRBV20-1	CSALGHQRGYTF	TGCAGTGCTCTTGGACACCAGAGAGGCTACACCTTC
.	TRBJ2-3	.	TRBV10-3	CAISTVVRTDSQYF	TGTGCCATCAGTACCGTGGTCCGCACAGATTCGCAGTATTTT
.	TRBJ2-4	TRBD2	TRBV27	CASSSLGPGLAGGRAKNIQYF	TGTGCCAGCAGTTCTTTAGGGCCGGGACTAGCGGGGGGGCGAGCCAAAAACATTCAGTACTTC
.	TRBJ2-4	TRBD2	TRBV29-1	CSVVQAGGPGNIQYF	TGCAGCGTTGTACAGGCGGGAGGGCCGGGAAACATTCAGTACTTC
few	TRBJ2-1	TRBD2	TRBV5-1	CASSLVASGGFYNEQFF	TGCGCCAGCAGCTTGGTGGCTAGCGGGGGGTTCTACAATGAGCAGTTCTTC
.	TRBJ2-6	TRBD1	TRBV5-1	CASRPSTGPSGANVLTF	TGCGCCAGCAGACCCTCGACAGGGCCCTCTGGGGCCAACGTCCTGACTTTC
.	TRBJ2-1	.	TRBV15	CATSRGSRGTYNEQFF	TGTGCCACCAGCAGAGGGTCTAGAGGCACCTACAATGAGCAGTTCTTC
.	TRBJ2-7	.	TRBV2	CASSEGLRTVYEQYF	TGTGCCAGCAGTGAAGGGTTGCGAACAGTTTACGAGCAGTACTTC
.	TRBJ2-4	.	TRBV20-1	CSARGSVLPGIIKNIQYF	TGCAGTGCTAGAGGATCAGTCCTACCAGGGATTATCAAAAACATTCAGTACTTC
.	TRBJ2-1	TRBD2	TRBV6-1	CASRAGTSYGEQFF	TGTGCCAGCAGGGCCGGGACTAGTTATGGTGAGCAGTTCTTC
.	TRBJ1-1	.	TRBV24-1	CATRQRSGTEAFF	TGTGCCACCAGGCAGCGATCGGGGACTGAAGCTTTCTTT
few	TRBJ1-6	.	TRBV12-3/TRBV12-4	CASSLPSSSPLHF	TGTGCCAGCAGTTTACCATCCTCGTCACCCCTCCACTTT
.	TRBJ1-1	.	TRBV10-1	CASSQDTVNTEAFF	TGCGCCAGCAGCCAAGACACCGTGAACACTGAAGCTTTCTTT
.	TRBJ2-7	.	TRBV10-3	CATQMGNEQYF	TGTGCCACCCAAATGGGGAACGAGCAGTACTTC
few	TRBJ2-1	TRBD2	TRBV10-1	CASSDPSGGLNEQFF	TGCGCCAGCAGTGATCCTAGCGGGGGCCTCAATGAGCAGTTCTTC
few	TRBJ2-1	.	TRBV6-2/TRBV6-3	CASNSRTYNEQFF	TGTGCCAGTAATAGCAGAACCTACAATGAGCAGTTCTTC
few	TRBJ2-5	.	TRBV2	CASNPGRSGRETQYF	TGTGCCAGCAATCCAGGCAGATCGGGAAGAGAGACCCAGTACTTC
few	TRBJ2-7	.	TRBV6-1	CASSQGGRHSYEQYF	TGTGCCAGCAGCCAAGGAGGGAGACATAGCTACGAGCAGTACTTC
few	TRBJ2-1	TRBD2	TRBV5-1	CASSPGTSGGDNEQFF	TGCGCCAGCAGCCCCGGGACTAGCGGGGGGGACAATGAGCAGTTCTTC
many	TRBJ2-7	.	TRBV20-1	CSARGGNYEQYF	TGCAGTGCTAGAGGGGGGAATTACGAGCAGTACTTC
.	TRBJ1-5	.	TRBV12-3/TRBV12-4	CASSKGGAPGNQPQHF	TGTGCCAGCAGTAAGGGAGGGGCGCCAGGCAATCAGCCCCAGCATTTT
.	TRBJ1-2	.	TRBV5-1	CASSNRRDGVGYTF	TGCGCCAGCAGTAACCGCCGGGACGGAGTAGGCTACACCTTC
.	TRBJ2-1	TRBD2	TRBV11-2	CASSPKSAGGPGNEQFF	TGTGCCAGCAGCCCGAAATCGGCGGGAGGGCCGGGCAATGAGCAGTTCTTC
.	TRBJ2-3	TRBD2	TRBV5-1	CASTPPGLAGDTQYF	TGCGCCAGCACACCACCGGGACTAGCGGGAGATACGCAGTATTTT
many	TRBJ2-1	TRBD1	TRBV5-1	CASSLTGQGYNEQFF	TGCGCCAGCAGCTTAACGGGACAGGGGTACAATGAGCAGTTCTTC
.	TRBJ2-1	TRBD2	TRBV5-6	CASSGLAGVDEQFF	TGTGCCAGCAGCGGGCTAGCGGGAGTGGATGAGCAGTTCTTC
few	TRBJ1-3	.	TRBV20-1	CSARAFGNTIYF	TGCAGTGCTAGAGCCTTTGGAAACACCATATATTTT
many	TRBJ2-1	.	TRBV20-1	CSQQKVTFSYNEQFF	TGCAGCCAGCAGAAGGTTACATTCTCCTACAATGAGCAGTTCTTC
.	TRBJ2-7	.	TRBV2	CASSEQGSDGEQYF	TGTGCCAGCAGCGAACAGGGCAGTGACGGCGAGCAGTACTTC
few	TRBJ2-1	TRBD2	TRBV11-2	CASSLDPGSGEGEQFF	TGTGCCAGCAGCTTAGATCCTGGGTCCGGGGAGGGTGAGCAGTTCTTC
.	TRBJ1-2	.	TRBV29-1	CSVVGPAPGGYTF	TGCAGCGTTGTCGGACCGGCCCCGGGAGGCTACACCTTC
.	TRBJ2-7	TRBD2	TRBV20-1	CSAPSGGLDEQYF	TGCAGTGCTCCGAGCGGGGGGCTGGACGAGCAGTACTTC
few	TRBJ2-7	.	TRBV6-2/TRBV6-3	CASSYSFGQYF	TGTGCCAGCAGTTACTCTTTCGGGCAGTACTTC
.	TRBJ2-2	TRBD2	TRBV6-1	CASRRTSAAGELFF	TGTGCCAGCCGTCGGACTAGCGCCGCCGGGGAGCTGTTTTTT
many	TRBJ2-2	.	TRBV24-1	CATSDPGWNTGELFF	TGTGCCACCAGTGATCCAGGATGGAACACCGGGGAGCTGTTTTTT
many	TRBJ2-1	.	TRBV14	CASSLRAGTYNEQFF	TGTGCCAGCAGCTTACGGGCGGGAACCTACAATGAGCAGTTCTTC
.	TRBJ1-5	.	TRBV5-6	CASSSGRGYQPQHF	TGTGCCAGCAGCTCTGGCCGGGGATATCAGCCCCAGCATTTT
.	TRBJ2-3	.	TRBV6-1	CATQAPGTDTQYF	TGTGCCACCCAGGCTCCAGGTACAGATACGCAGTATTTT
.	TRBJ2-5	TRBD2	TRBV7-9	CASLLASQETQYF	TGTGCCAGCTTACTAGCGAGTCAAGAGACCCAGTACTTC
.	TRBJ2-1	TRBD1	TRBV18	CASSRQGFLNEQFF	TGTGCCAGCTCGAGACAGGGTTTCCTCAATGAGCAGTTCTTC
.	TRBJ2-7	.	TRBV10-3	CAISDSGLEQYF	TGTGCCATCAGTGACTCGGGACTCGAGCAGTACTTC
few	TRBJ2-3	TRBD1	TRBV5-1	CASSLAGQGADTQYF	TGCGCCAGCAGCTTGGCCGGTCAGGGGGCAGATACGCAGTATTTT
few	TRBJ2-4	.	TRBV4-3	CASSQEGNIQYF	TGCGCCAGCAGCCAAGAGGGAAACATTCAGTACTTC
.	TRBJ2-6	.	TRBV12-3/TRBV12-4	CASSPLWVSGANVLTF	TGTGCCAGCAGCCCTCTATGGGTCTCTGGGGCCAACGTCCTGACTTTC
.	TRBJ2-1	TRBD1	TRBV2	CARGRDRSNEQFF	TGTGCCAGGGGCCGGGACAGGAGTAATGAGCAGTTCTTC
.	TRBJ2-2	TRBD2	TRBV7-2	CASSFSWGGTGELFF	TGTGCCAGCAGCTTTTCTTGGGGAGGGACCGGGGAGCTGTTTTTT
many	TRBJ2-1	.	TRBV6-2/TRBV6-3	CASSRSGISYNEQFF	TGTGCCAGCAGCCGCTCCGGGATCTCCTACAATGAGCAGTTCTTC
.	TRBJ2-3	TRBD1	TRBV12-3/TRBV12-4	CASCSGGGTDTQYF	TGTGCCAGCTGCTCAGGGGGCGGCACAGATACGCAGTATTTT
.	TRBJ2-7	.	TRBV20-1	CSARDGRGEQYF	TGCAGTGCTAGAGATGGAAGGGGCGAGCAGTACTTC
.	TRBJ2-7	TRBD1	TRBV7-2	CASSLDWDRVEQYF	TGTGCCAGCAGCTTAGACTGGGACAGGGTCGAGCAGTACTTC
.	TRBJ1-2	.	TRBV5-1	CASSFAIRGADYGYTF	TGCGCCAGCAGCTTCGCAATCCGGGGGGCGGACTATGGCTACACCTTC
.	TRBJ2-2	TRBD1	TRBV10-2	CASSDRGNTGELFF	TGCGCCAGCAGTGACAGGGGGAATACCGGGGAGCTGTTTTTT
.	TRBJ1-5	.	TRBV7-6	CASSHDTGRYQPQHF	TGTGCCAGCAGTCACGATACGGGGCGTTATCAGCCCCAGCATTTT
.	TRBJ2-1	.	TRBV20-1	CSVLGSGNEQFF	TGCAGTGTCCTAGGCTCGGGGAATGAGCAGTTCTTC